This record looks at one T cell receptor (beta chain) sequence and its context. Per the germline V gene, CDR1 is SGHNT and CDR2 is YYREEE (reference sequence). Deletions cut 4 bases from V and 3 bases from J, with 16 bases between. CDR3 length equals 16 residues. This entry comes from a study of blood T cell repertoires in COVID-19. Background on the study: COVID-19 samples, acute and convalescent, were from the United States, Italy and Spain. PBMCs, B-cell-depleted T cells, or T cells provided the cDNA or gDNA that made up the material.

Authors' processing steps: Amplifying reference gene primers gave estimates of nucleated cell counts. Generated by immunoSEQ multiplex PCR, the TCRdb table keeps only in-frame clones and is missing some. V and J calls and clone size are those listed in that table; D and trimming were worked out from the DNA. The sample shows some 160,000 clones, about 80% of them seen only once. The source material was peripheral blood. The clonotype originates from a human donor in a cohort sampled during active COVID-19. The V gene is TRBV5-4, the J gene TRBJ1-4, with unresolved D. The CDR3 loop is CASSPDPQRANEKLFF. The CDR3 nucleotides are TGTGCCAGCAGCCCCGACCCCCAGCGGGCTAATGAAAAACTGTTTTTT.